This TCR beta chain was obtained from a study of vaccination and CD4 T cells after COVID-19 (dated by TCRdb to 2021 to 2024). A note on the overall study: Convalescent patients had a positive SARS-CoV-2 result on nasal swab PCR, and of these patients, some 10 had mild disease and one had severe disease. In the convalescent cohort there were six males and four females, among whom were two Hispanic individuals, seven Caucasians, two Asians and one multiracial person. Control cultures received a CEFX viral epitope pool as the positive control, an HIV-1 Nef peptide pool as the negative control, or no peptide. Each participant got two doses of either the Pfizer-BioNTech BNT162b2 vaccine (n=8) or the Moderna mRNA-1273 vaccine (n=2). Post-COVID blood samples were collected from convalescent patients a median of about 92 days after diagnosis, with a range of roughly 35 to 170 days. Post-vaccine blood samples were obtained a median of approximately 74 days after the second vaccine dose, with a range of about 12 to 241 days. The spike-specific CD4+ TCR repertoire was compared before and after mRNA vaccination in around ten COVID-19 convalescent patients and several infection-naive healthy vaccine recipients. The cultures were stimulated with overlapping spike peptide pools from SARS-CoV-2 and from the common cold coronaviruses HCoV-NL63, HCoV-OC43 and HCoV-229E.

Study-wide findings and limitations: Relatively few convalescent patients were included in the study, and early timepoints after natural infection were not analyzed. Although the median number of SARS-CoV-2-reactive clonotypes went up from around 19 after infection to around 40 after vaccination, the increase was not significant. Of the vaccine-specific clones in convalescent patients, 304 of 307, or nearly all, reacted only to SARS-CoV-2 spike and did not cross-react with common cold coronaviruses. In convalescent patients, a median approximately 83% of post-vaccine SARS-CoV-2-reactive clones were detected only after vaccination, suggesting vaccine-specific priming.

This sample's treatment or condition label indicates: roughly 11-day PBMC culture with coronavirus spike peptide pools or control peptides (ViraFEST assay). The ViraFEST assay was used in the study, in which antigen-specific T cells were expanded with peptide pools and expanded clonotypes were subsequently identified by TCR sequencing. The convalescent patients' positive SARS-CoV-2 PCR tests were from March to December 2020, which was before the Alpha, Beta and Delta variants emerged in the United States. Each well held around 1.9 million PBMCs cultured with 10 ug/ml peptide pools in IMDM containing 5% human AB serum and 10 IU/ml IL-2. Half of the culture medium was replaced with fresh IL-2-containing medium on days 3 and 7. Once the cells had been in culture for less than 12 days, the EasySep CD4+ T cell isolation kit was used to isolate CD4+ T cells by negative selection. Ficoll-Paque Plus gradient centrifugation was used to isolate PBMCs from whole blood, and the isolated PBMCs were then either used fresh or cryopreserved at -140C. Culture conditions were generally each tested in triplicate wells.

Inclusive of the bounding cysteine and phenylalanine, the CDR3 is 16 residues long. The retained sequence is limited to the CDR3, 48 bases, with the frame set at the first base. CDR1 and CDR2 are read off the germline V gene (reference sequence) as DFQATT and SNEGSKA. V and J lose 3 bases and 1 base, and a span of 15 bases separates them. The library was built by means of PCR. TCR sequencing of DNA from cultured CD4+ T cells used the Oncomine TCR Beta short-read assay at the Johns Hopkins FTIC core. Genomic DNA was extracted from the cultured CD4+ T cells with the QIAamp micro DNA kit. Oncomine TCR Beta libraries from cultured CD4+ T cells were pooled with unique dual indexes and sequenced on an Illumina iSeq 100. The authors' pipeline ran thus. Non-productive sequences were filtered out, and CDR3s that did not start with C, did not end with F or W, or were shorter than 7 amino acids were discarded. The MANAFEST web application was used to identify antigen-specific clonotypes by comparing peptide-stimulated wells against reference wells and other culture wells. An FDR below 0.05, an odds ratio above 5, and a productive frequency above 0.1% in at least two of three replicate wells were required for clones to be considered positive. Clonotypes that were significantly expanded in both SARS-CoV-2 spike wells and at least one common cold coronavirus spike condition were defined as cross-reactive. CDR3 homology was assessed with Levenshtein distances (stringdist) and unrooted phylogenetic trees (ape) in R version 3.6.1. TCRdb took the public reads, trimmed them with fastp at Q25, ran MiXCR for clone calling and kept in-frame beta chains. CDR3 protein sequences are deduplicated, and each keeps its most common genes and DNA. These V and J calls originate from TCRdb's pipeline instead of the authors' own analysis. The sample profile shows under 7,500 distinct CDR3 sequences; about 70% of them were found once. In total, the top ten clones hold 47% of the sample.

This clonotype occurred once. The antigen this receptor binds is unknown. Nothing much larger sits one base from this clone, and base qualities are not available. One read yields weak evidence. The specimen was CD4+ T cells from blood, cultured in vitro. The TCR sequence derives from a human donor who had recovered from COVID-19. The chain links TRBV20-1 with TRBJ2-2; the D gene is perhaps TRBD1, from 6 matching bases. The DNA sequence is given as TGCAGTGCTAGGGGAGACAGGCGGCAGAACACCGGGGAGCTGTTTTTT. It encodes CSARGDRRQNTGELFF.